These T cell receptor beta chains were read from a single sample in a study of T-cell reconstitution after alpha-beta-depleted transplantation in children. MiXCR, run by TCRdb on the PCR reads, gives a single entry per CDR3 protein. This sample carries 350,000 to 400,000 distinct CDR3 sequences, around 20% of them seen once, and the ten largest clones take 3.8%. The starting material was PBMCs from the stem cell graft donor, obtained from the stem cell graft. The receptors come from a human donor who donated a stem cell graft to a child with acute myeloid leukemia. CDR3s include the opening cysteine and the closing phenylalanine or tryptophan. D genes are given only for firm matches. Clone size is given for some rows only: seen once, a few or many times, or a class if the clone is expanded.

j_call: TRBJ2-1
d_call: .
clone_size: .
cdr3_length: 15
v_call: TRBV12-3/TRBV12-4
cdr3_aa: CASSLAGREAGEQFF
cdr3_nt: TGTGCCAGCAGTTTAGCTGGCAGGGAGGCGGGTGAGCAGTTCTTC

j_call: TRBJ1-2
d_call: .
clone_size: .
cdr3_length: 11
v_call: TRBV20-1
cdr3_aa: CSAEAEGGYTF
cdr3_nt: TGCAGTGCTGAGGCAGAGGGAGGCTACACCTTC

j_call: TRBJ2-7
d_call: TRBD1
clone_size: few
cdr3_length: 14
v_call: TRBV20-1
cdr3_aa: CSARAQGAQYEQYF
cdr3_nt: TGCAGTGCTAGGGCACAGGGGGCGCAATACGAGCAGTACTTC

j_call: TRBJ2-6
d_call: .
clone_size: .
cdr3_length: 13
v_call: TRBV29-1
cdr3_aa: CSVLQMGANVLTF
cdr3_nt: TGCAGCGTTCTCCAGATGGGGGCCAACGTCCTGACTTTC

j_call: TRBJ2-7
d_call: TRBD1
clone_size: .
cdr3_length: 13
v_call: TRBV5-6
cdr3_aa: CASSIGQGGEQYF
cdr3_nt: TGTGCCAGCAGCATTGGACAGGGAGGCGAGCAGTACTTC

j_call: TRBJ2-1
d_call: .
clone_size: few
cdr3_length: 16
v_call: TRBV12-3/TRBV12-4
cdr3_aa: CASSPGGMSSYNEQFF
cdr3_nt: TGTGCCAGCAGCCCCGGGGGTATGAGCTCCTACAATGAGCAGTTCTTC

j_call: TRBJ2-3
d_call: TRBD1
clone_size: .
cdr3_length: 17
v_call: TRBV25-1
cdr3_aa: CASSPATGTGQTDTQYF
cdr3_nt: TGTGCCAGCAGCCCCGCGACCGGGACAGGGCAGACAGATACGCAGTATTTT

j_call: TRBJ1-1
d_call: TRBD1
clone_size: .
cdr3_length: 14
v_call: TRBV6-1
cdr3_aa: CAAGQGFMNTEAFF
cdr3_nt: TGTGCAGCGGGACAGGGGTTTATGAACACTGAAGCTTTCTTT

j_call: TRBJ2-3
d_call: TRBD2
clone_size: .
cdr3_length: 12
v_call: TRBV24-1
cdr3_aa: CATGREGHTQYF
cdr3_nt: TGTGCCACTGGACGGGAGGGCCATACGCAGTATTTT

j_call: TRBJ2-7
d_call: .
clone_size: .
cdr3_length: 15
v_call: TRBV27
cdr3_aa: CASSLFMVTTYEQYF
cdr3_nt: TGTGCCAGCAGTTTATTTATGGTAACTACCTACGAGCAGTACTTC

j_call: TRBJ2-5
d_call: .
clone_size: few
cdr3_length: 13
v_call: TRBV4-3
cdr3_aa: CASSQRVQETQYF
cdr3_nt: TGCGCCAGCAGCCAGAGGGTCCAAGAGACCCAGTACTTC

j_call: TRBJ1-3
d_call: .
clone_size: .
cdr3_length: 13
v_call: TRBV28
cdr3_aa: CASGGSSGNTIYF
cdr3_nt: TGTGCCAGCGGTGGGAGCTCTGGAAACACCATATATTTT

j_call: TRBJ2-7
d_call: TRBD2
clone_size: many
cdr3_length: 14
v_call: TRBV10-3
cdr3_aa: CAISGGLKTYEQYF
cdr3_nt: TGTGCCATCAGTGGGGGACTAAAGACCTACGAGCAGTACTTC

j_call: TRBJ2-1
d_call: .
clone_size: .
cdr3_length: 12
v_call: TRBV12-3/TRBV12-4
cdr3_aa: CASSLEQNEQFF
cdr3_nt: TGTGCCAGCAGTTTAGAACAGAATGAGCAGTTCTTC

j_call: TRBJ2-3
d_call: TRBD2
clone_size: many
cdr3_length: 18
v_call: TRBV4-3
cdr3_aa: CASSQDLSRTSYTDTQYF
cdr3_nt: TGCGCCAGCAGCCAAGATCTTTCTAGGACTAGCTACACAGATACGCAGTATTTT

j_call: TRBJ1-4
d_call: .
clone_size: .
cdr3_length: 13
v_call: TRBV3-1
cdr3_aa: CATRDDIREKLFF
cdr3_nt: TGTGCCACCCGCGATGACATCAGGGAAAAACTGTTTTTT

j_call: TRBJ1-5
d_call: .
clone_size: .
cdr3_length: 16
v_call: TRBV28
cdr3_aa: CASSPSSGTLYQPQHF
cdr3_nt: TGTGCCAGCAGCCCCTCATCCGGGACACTTTATCAGCCCCAGCATTTT

j_call: TRBJ2-7
d_call: TRBD2
clone_size: few
cdr3_length: 16
v_call: TRBV20-1
cdr3_aa: CSARDEAGEAYYEQYF
cdr3_nt: TGCAGTGCTAGAGATGAGGCGGGAGAGGCCTACTACGAGCAGTACTTC

j_call: TRBJ2-7
d_call: TRBD2
clone_size: .
cdr3_length: 15
v_call: TRBV6-5
cdr3_aa: CASSYSRTSVYEQYF
cdr3_nt: TGTGCCAGCAGTTACTCCCGGACTAGCGTCTACGAGCAGTACTTC

j_call: TRBJ1-1
d_call: TRBD1
clone_size: few
cdr3_length: 13
v_call: TRBV28
cdr3_aa: CAGTGGPYTEAFF
cdr3_nt: TGTGCCGGGACAGGAGGTCCTTACACTGAAGCTTTCTTT

j_call: TRBJ1-1
d_call: .
clone_size: .
cdr3_length: 14
v_call: TRBV20-1
cdr3_aa: CSAQKGPKDTEAFF
cdr3_nt: TGCAGTGCCCAGAAGGGACCTAAAGACACTGAAGCTTTCTTT

j_call: TRBJ1-1
d_call: .
clone_size: .
cdr3_length: 13
v_call: TRBV6-2/TRBV6-3
cdr3_aa: CASTTGQHTEAFF
cdr3_nt: TGTGCCAGCACCACGGGGCAGCACACTGAAGCTTTCTTT

j_call: TRBJ2-3
d_call: .
clone_size: .
cdr3_length: 15
v_call: TRBV5-1
cdr3_aa: CASSPSTTSTDTQYF
cdr3_nt: TGCGCCAGCAGTCCTTCTACCACCAGCACAGATACGCAGTATTTT

j_call: TRBJ2-7
d_call: .
clone_size: once
cdr3_length: 14
v_call: TRBV6-1
cdr3_aa: CATRTPLNSYEQYF
cdr3_nt: TGTGCCACGCGGACTCCTCTGAACTCCTACGAGCAGTACTTC

j_call: TRBJ1-1
d_call: .
clone_size: .
cdr3_length: 11
v_call: TRBV29-1
cdr3_aa: CSVERHTEAFF
cdr3_nt: TGCAGCGTTGAACGACACACTGAAGCTTTCTTT

j_call: TRBJ2-1
d_call: TRBD2
clone_size: .
cdr3_length: 15
v_call: TRBV20-1
cdr3_aa: CSASSAGAVYNEQFF
cdr3_nt: TGCAGTGCTAGCTCCGCGGGAGCGGTCTACAATGAGCAGTTCTTC

j_call: TRBJ2-1
d_call: .
clone_size: many
cdr3_length: 13
v_call: TRBV29-1
cdr3_aa: CSVGPVTHNEQFF
cdr3_nt: TGCAGCGTAGGACCAGTAACACACAATGAGCAGTTCTTC

j_call: TRBJ2-3
d_call: .
clone_size: few
cdr3_length: 15
v_call: TRBV5-1
cdr3_aa: CASSLAWPLTDTQYF
cdr3_nt: TGCGCCAGCAGCTTGGCGTGGCCCCTCACAGATACGCAGTATTTT

j_call: TRBJ2-3
d_call: .
clone_size: .
cdr3_length: 18
v_call: TRBV28
cdr3_aa: CASSSGPKKLPSTDTQYF
cdr3_nt: TGTGCCAGCAGTTCGGGACCCAAAAAATTACCGAGCACAGATACGCAGTATTTT

j_call: TRBJ2-5
d_call: TRBD2
clone_size: .
cdr3_length: 14
v_call: TRBV12-3/TRBV12-4
cdr3_aa: CASRTLAAGETQYF
cdr3_nt: TGTGCCAGCAGAACACTAGCGGCCGGTGAGACCCAGTACTTC

j_call: TRBJ2-5
d_call: TRBD1
clone_size: .
cdr3_length: 16
v_call: TRBV12-3/TRBV12-4
cdr3_aa: CASSLGGGVRYETQYF
cdr3_nt: TGTGCCAGCAGTTTAGGAGGGGGCGTGCGGTATGAGACCCAGTACTTC

j_call: TRBJ2-1
d_call: .
clone_size: .
cdr3_length: 14
v_call: TRBV12-3/TRBV12-4
cdr3_aa: CASCGGSSYNEQFF
cdr3_nt: TGTGCCAGCTGTGGCGGAAGCTCCTACAATGAGCAGTTCTTC

j_call: TRBJ2-1
d_call: .
clone_size: few
cdr3_length: 14
v_call: TRBV29-1
cdr3_aa: CSVEPTSLHNEQFF
cdr3_nt: TGCAGCGTTGAGCCCACTAGTTTACACAATGAGCAGTTCTTC

j_call: TRBJ1-5
d_call: .
clone_size: many
cdr3_length: 12
v_call: TRBV20-1
cdr3_aa: CSALISNQPQHF
cdr3_nt: TGCAGTGCTCTCATTAGCAATCAGCCCCAGCATTTT

j_call: TRBJ2-1
d_call: .
clone_size: few
cdr3_length: 15
v_call: TRBV12-3/TRBV12-4
cdr3_aa: CASSPDKGSYNEQFF
cdr3_nt: TGTGCCAGCAGTCCCGACAAGGGCTCCTACAATGAGCAGTTCTTC

j_call: TRBJ2-1
d_call: TRBD2
clone_size: few
cdr3_length: 13
v_call: TRBV6-1
cdr3_aa: CASTGTSYNEQFF
cdr3_nt: TGTGCCAGCACTGGGACTAGCTACAATGAGCAGTTCTTC

j_call: TRBJ1-1
d_call: TRBD1
clone_size: few
cdr3_length: 13
v_call: TRBV12-3/TRBV12-4
cdr3_aa: CASSLGQSIEAFF
cdr3_nt: TGTGCCAGCAGTTTGGGACAGTCAATAGAAGCTTTCTTT

j_call: TRBJ2-1
d_call: .
clone_size: many
cdr3_length: 12
v_call: TRBV20-1
cdr3_aa: CSASSSYNEQFF
cdr3_nt: TGCAGTGCGAGCTCTAGTTACAATGAGCAGTTCTTC

j_call: TRBJ2-1
d_call: TRBD2
clone_size: .
cdr3_length: 15
v_call: TRBV12-3/TRBV12-4
cdr3_aa: CASRRGTSGYNEQFF
cdr3_nt: TGTGCCAGCAGGAGAGGGACTAGCGGATACAATGAGCAGTTCTTC

j_call: TRBJ1-1
d_call: .
clone_size: .
cdr3_length: 14
v_call: TRBV24-1
cdr3_aa: CATSDETGSTEAFF
cdr3_nt: TGTGCCACCAGTGATGAGACAGGATCGACTGAAGCTTTCTTT

j_call: TRBJ2-3
d_call: TRBD2
clone_size: few
cdr3_length: 13
v_call: TRBV12-3/TRBV12-4
cdr3_aa: CASRVGGDDTQYF
cdr3_nt: TGTGCCAGCAGGGTGGGGGGGGACGATACGCAGTATTTT

j_call: TRBJ1-2
d_call: .
clone_size: many
cdr3_length: 9
v_call: TRBV20-1
cdr3_aa: CSGLPGYTF
cdr3_nt: TGCAGTGGCCTCCCTGGCTACACCTTC

j_call: TRBJ2-1
d_call: .
clone_size: .
cdr3_length: 17
v_call: TRBV20-1
cdr3_aa: CSGQRASRASAYNEQFF
cdr3_nt: TGCAGTGGACAGAGGGCTAGCCGGGCTTCGGCTTACAATGAGCAGTTCTTC

j_call: TRBJ2-5
d_call: .
clone_size: .
cdr3_length: 11
v_call: TRBV28
cdr3_aa: CAPRERETQYF
cdr3_nt: TGTGCACCCCGTGAGCGAGAGACCCAGTACTTC

j_call: TRBJ2-7
d_call: .
clone_size: few
cdr3_length: 14
v_call: TRBV20-1
cdr3_aa: CSARVRENSYEQYF
cdr3_nt: TGCAGTGCTAGAGTACGAGAGAACTCCTACGAGCAGTACTTC

j_call: TRBJ2-7
d_call: TRBD1
clone_size: few
cdr3_length: 14
v_call: TRBV12-3/TRBV12-4
cdr3_aa: CASNPGQGIYEQYF
cdr3_nt: TGTGCCAGTAACCCGGGACAGGGGATTTACGAGCAGTACTTC

j_call: TRBJ2-1
d_call: TRBD2
clone_size: .
cdr3_length: 15
v_call: TRBV27
cdr3_aa: CASRLAGERYNEQFF
cdr3_nt: TGTGCCAGCAGACTAGCGGGAGAACGTTACAATGAGCAGTTCTTC

j_call: TRBJ2-3
d_call: .
clone_size: .
cdr3_length: 14
v_call: TRBV29-1
cdr3_aa: CSAHSGQSTDTQYF
cdr3_nt: TGCAGCGCCCATTCGGGTCAAAGCACAGATACGCAGTATTTT

j_call: TRBJ2-7
d_call: TRBD2
clone_size: few
cdr3_length: 16
v_call: TRBV7-9
cdr3_aa: CASSLGGLAGNYEQYF
cdr3_nt: TGTGCCAGCAGCTTAGGGGGACTAGCGGGAAACTACGAGCAGTACTTC

j_call: TRBJ2-1
d_call: .
clone_size: few
cdr3_length: 13
v_call: TRBV20-1
cdr3_aa: CSARELAYNEQFF
cdr3_nt: TGCAGTGCTAGAGAACTAGCCTACAATGAGCAGTTCTTC

j_call: TRBJ1-2
d_call: TRBD1
clone_size: .
cdr3_length: 20
v_call: TRBV28
cdr3_aa: CASSLRSPGQGARWFYGYTF
cdr3_nt: TGTGCCAGCAGTTTACGGTCGCCGGGACAGGGGGCGCGGTGGTTCTATGGCTACACCTTC

j_call: TRBJ2-7
d_call: .
clone_size: once
cdr3_length: 14
v_call: TRBV27
cdr3_aa: CASSETPVLYEQYF
cdr3_nt: TGTGCCAGCAGTGAGACCCCCGTTCTCTACGAGCAGTACTTC

j_call: TRBJ1-5
d_call: TRBD1
clone_size: .
cdr3_length: 13
v_call: TRBV25-1
cdr3_aa: CASSTGERQPQHF
cdr3_nt: TGTGCCAGCAGTACAGGGGAAAGACAGCCCCAGCATTTT

j_call: TRBJ2-7
d_call: TRBD1
clone_size: many
cdr3_length: 11
v_call: TRBV29-1
cdr3_aa: CSVADRNEQYF
cdr3_nt: TGCAGCGTTGCGGACAGGAACGAGCAGTACTTC

j_call: TRBJ2-7
d_call: .
clone_size: many
cdr3_length: 14
v_call: TRBV29-1
cdr3_aa: CSVEGAAGGYEQYF
cdr3_nt: TGCAGCGTTGAGGGGGCGGCGGGCGGATACGAGCAGTACTTC

j_call: TRBJ1-2
d_call: .
clone_size: .
cdr3_length: 14
v_call: TRBV15
cdr3_aa: CATSRDGGSGGYTF
cdr3_nt: TGTGCCACCAGCAGAGATGGGGGATCAGGCGGCTACACCTTC

j_call: TRBJ2-7
d_call: TRBD2
clone_size: .
cdr3_length: 15
v_call: TRBV20-1
cdr3_aa: CSGNVAGEGSYEQYF
cdr3_nt: TGCAGTGGGAATGTAGCGGGAGAGGGCTCCTACGAGCAGTACTTC

j_call: TRBJ1-4
d_call: .
clone_size: few
cdr3_length: 14
v_call: TRBV20-1
cdr3_aa: CSAISGTLNEKLFF
cdr3_nt: TGCAGTGCAATCTCCGGGACACTGAATGAAAAACTGTTTTTT

j_call: TRBJ2-5
d_call: .
clone_size: many
cdr3_length: 14
v_call: TRBV6-1
cdr3_aa: CASKSGQGQETQYF
cdr3_nt: TGTGCCAGCAAGTCTGGGCAGGGGCAAGAGACCCAGTACTTC

j_call: TRBJ1-2
d_call: .
clone_size: once
cdr3_length: 16
v_call: TRBV3-1
cdr3_aa: CASSPWMEAANYGYTF
cdr3_nt: TGTGCCAGCAGCCCCTGGATGGAGGCAGCTAACTATGGCTACACCTTC